This TCR beta chain was identified in a study of regulatory T cells in long-lasting Graves disease. With iRepertoire HTBI primers and Arm-PCR of CDR3 regions, TCR beta libraries were built. Each CDR3 protein is one row after TCRdb ran MiXCR on the multiplex PCR reads. Here the sample spans some 340,000 distinct CDR3 sequences, 20% to 25% being singletons. The V end lost 5 bases, the J end lost 7 bases, and 9 bases lay between the germline ends. The V gene's germline CDR1 is SGHVS and CDR2 FQNEAQ. The CDR3 has 11 amino acids. Sample time point: persistent/refractory GD, antithyroid drugs over 5 years with positive TRAb. RNA from PBMCs was the source of the TCR library.

The sample in question was peripheral blood mononuclear cells (PBMCs), obtained when the disease was refractory, from a patient treated with antithyroid drugs. V is TRBV7-8 and J is TRBJ2-7; TRBD2 is a possible D gene (5 bases). The sequence was obtained from a woman in her thirties or forties with Graves disease. Here the CDR3 DNA reads TGTGCCAGCAGCCGAGCGGAAGAGCAGTACTTC. Its translation is CASSRAEEQYF.